Shown below are 28 T cell receptor beta chains from a single sample sequenced in a study of a mutant IDH1 vaccine in newly diagnosed glioma. Clones were sequenced by immunoSEQ multiplex PCR, and TCRdb holds only the in-frame ones, with some missing. The sample comprises about 59,000 clones, more than 85% of which are singletons, and 2.5% to 3% rests with the top ten. Time point of the sample: baseline, week 1 (first vaccination visit). Noted treatment: pre-vaccination baseline after standard-of-care therapy. The material was PBMCs, obtained from a glioma patient treated with radiotherapy, temozolomide or both. These receptors were obtained from a man aged 45-65 years with glioma.

As regards this clone: One junction end does not reproduce the germline sequence, and a read error may be involved. The CDR3 sequence: CASREGQVNQPQHF. CDR3 DNA: TGTGCCAGCAGAGAAGGACAGGTCAATCAGCCCCAGCATTTT. The rearrangement links TRBV2 to TRBJ1-5, with TRBD1 matching 7 bases. The CDR3 loop spans 14 amino acids. Germline CDR1 SNHLY, CDR2 FYNNEI. Looking up the rest from reference TRBV2 and TRBJ1-5 gives the full variable domain: EPEVTQTPSHQVTQMGQEVILRCVPISNHLYFYWYRQILGQKVEFLVSFYNNEISEKSEIFDDQFSVERPDGSNFTLKIRSTKLEDSAMYFCASREGQVNQPQHFGDGTRLSIL.

This clone was counted between two and nine times. The rearrangement uses TRBV7-2 and TRBJ2-6; 9 positions agree with TRBD1. From germline, CDR1 is SGHTA and CDR2 FQGNSA. V gave up 6 bases and J gave up 0 bases; unmatched junction bases: 0. The CDR3 sequence is 15 residues long. The CDR3 loop reads CASRTGGSGANVLTF. CDR3 sequence (DNA): TGTGCCAGCAGGACAGGGGGCTCTGGGGCCAACGTCCTGACTTTC.

The V gene is TRBV18, the J gene TRBJ2-7; D might be TRBD2 (5 bases). Germline V gives CDR1 KGHSH, CDR2 LQKENI. The germline V and J ends were trimmed by 0 bases and 4 bases, with 7 bases remaining between them. This CDR3 has 13 amino acids. This chain's CDR3 is CASSPPPGYEQYF. DNA for the CDR3: TGTGCCAGCTCACCACCGCCGGGGTACGAGCAGTACTTC.

In its sample, this clone was seen once. The V and J genes are TRBV30 and TRBJ2-7, with 11 bases lining up with TRBD1. Germline loops: CDR1 GTSNPN, CDR2 SVGIG (reference sequence). V shed 0 bases, J shed 3 bases, and the junction held 4 bases outside the gene matches. This CDR3 contains 15 residues. The CDR3 protein is CAWSVKGTGGYEQYF. CDR3 bases: TGTGCCTGGAGTGTAAAGGGGACAGGGGGCTACGAGCAGTACTTC.

This chain joins TRBV19 and TRBJ1-2; D is ambiguous. CDR3 length: 14 residues. Germline CDR1 and CDR2: LNHDA and SQIVND (reference sequence). Trimming took 7 bases from V and 7 from J, leaving 19 bases between them. Here the CDR3 reads CASIPVGQQVGYTF. Here the CDR3 DNA reads TGTGCCAGTATCCCTGTCGGGCAGCAAGTTGGCTACACCTTC.

The chain employs TRBV4-3 and TRBJ2-2; D unresolved. The CDR3 covers 17 residues. V lost 3 bases to trimming and J lost 1 base, with 15 bases between them. Germline CDR1 reads LGHNA; CDR2 reads YSLEER. CDR3 sequence (DNA): TGCGCCAGCAGCCAGAGCCTGAAGGATATGAACACCGGGGAGCTGTTTTTT. Its translation is CASSQSLKDMNTGELFF.

The CDR3 nucleotides are TGTGCCAGCAGCCCGGGGAGGGGCAATCAGCCCCAGCATTTT. Protein: CASSPGRGNQPQHF. The chain combines TRBV7-2 with TRBJ1-5; unclear D gene. CDR3 length: 14 residues. The germline V gene encodes CDR1 SGHTA and CDR2 FQGNSA. Trimming pared 5 bases from V and 2 bases from J, leaving 10 bases between.

The rearrangement uses TRBV11-2 and TRBJ1-2; 8 bases are shared with TRBD1. The ends lost 5 bases at V and 7 bases at J; junction bases unmatched: 9. CDR1 is SGHAT and CDR2 is FQNNGV in the germline V gene. The CDR3 consists of 14 residues. The CDR3 reads CASSAQGARVGYTF. The CDR3 coding sequence is TGTGCCAGCAGCGCCCAGGGGGCAAGGGTTGGCTACACCTTC.

The chain links TRBV5-1 to TRBJ2-5; 7 nucleotides match TRBD2. This CDR3 comprises 16 residues. Per germline, CDR1 SGHRS and CDR2 YFSETQ. Germline trimming cut 0 bases from V and 4 bases from J; bases unmatched to any gene: 9. The CDR3 nucleotides are TGCGCCAGCAGCTTGGCTGGGCGCGGGAGTGGAGAGACCCAGTACTTC. Translated: CASSLAGRGSGETQYF. The complete variable domain, with remaining parts taken from reference TRBV5-1 and TRBJ2-5, reads KAGVTQTPRYLIKTRGQQVTLSCSPISGHRSVSWYQQTPGQGLQFLFEYFSETQRNKGNFPGRFSGRQFSNSRSEMNVSTLELGDSALYLCASSLAGRGSGETQYFGPGTRLLVL.

This chain connects TRBV29-1 to TRBJ1-1, with unresolved D. The CDR3 totals 14 residues. CDR1 SQVTM and CDR2 ANQGSEA come from the germline V gene. Trimming removed 3 bases at V and 2 bases at J, with 13 bases between. The CDR3 protein is CSVDLSGVNTEAFF. CDR3 DNA sequence: TGCAGCGTTGACTTATCCGGGGTAAACACTGAAGCTTTCTTT.

V usage is TRBV11-2 and J usage is TRBJ1-1, with D possibly TRBD1 on 6 matching bases. The V gene lost 3 bases and the J gene lost 1 base, with 9 bases spanning the gap. CDR1 is SGHAT, CDR2 FQNNGV, per germline. The length of the CDR3 is 14 residues. The CDR3 reads CASSLGARNTEAFF. CDR3 sequence (DNA): TGTGCCAGCAGCTTGGGGGCGCGGAACACTGAAGCTTTCTTT.

CDR3 DNA sequence: TGTGCCAGCAGCTTAGAGCGTGGCGCCGGGAATGAAAAACTGTTTTTT. The encoded protein is CASSLERGAGNEKLFF. The rearrangement uses TRBV7-6 and TRBJ1-4; D is uncertain. Germline V gene data show CDR1 as SGHVS and CDR2 as FNYEAQ. Trimming pared 1 base from V and 5 bases from J, leaving 14 bases between. The CDR3 runs to 16 residues.

This rearrangement joins TRBV25-1 to TRBJ2-2; 9 bases are shared with TRBD1. V trimming: 5 bases; J trimming: 1 base; junction bases outside the gene matches: 5. CDR1 is MGHDK and CDR2 is SYGVNS in the germline V gene. This CDR3 spans 16 amino acids. The CDR3 sequence: CASSPRTGENTGELFF. The DNA for the CDR3 is TGTGCCAGCAGTCCGAGGACAGGGGAGAACACCGGGGAGCTGTTTTTT.

The V gene is TRBV27, the J gene TRBJ1-1; weak D call: TRBD1 (5 bases). This CDR3 comprises 13 residues. Germline loops: CDR1 MNHEY, CDR2 SMNVEV (reference sequence). The V end was cut by 2 bases, the J end by 7 bases, with 11 bases between. The CDR3 bases are TGTGCCAGCAGTTTAGGACAAAACGGTGAAGCTTTCTTT. It yields the protein CASSLGQNGEAFF.

The chain recombines TRBV7-2 with TRBJ2-5; 7 bases are a match to TRBD2. CDR1 and CDR2 (germline): SGHTA, FQGNSA. The CDR3 length is 15 residues. Germline trimming cut 2 bases from V and 4 bases from J; bases unmatched to any gene: 7. The CDR3 coding sequence is TGTGCCAGCAGCTTACAAGCGGGGTGGGGAGAGACCCAGTACTTC. Protein sequence: CASSLQAGWGETQYF.

This clone has a single count. The genes are TRBV9 and TRBJ2-7, with 8 nucleotides matching TRBD1. Looked up from germline, CDR1 is SGDLS and CDR2 is YYNGEE. This CDR3 comprises 15 residues. V lost 4 bases to trimming and J lost 3 bases; unmatched junction nucleotides: 9. The CDR3 nucleotides are TGTGCCAGCAGCCCCGACAGGGGCGCGGGCTACGAGCAGTACTTC. Protein: CASSPDRGAGYEQYF. Full variable domain (rest looked up from reference TRBV9 and TRBJ2-7): DSGVTQTPKHLITATGQRVTLRCSPRSGDLSVYWYQQSLDQGLQFLIQYYNGEERAKGNILERFSAQQFPDLHSELNLSSLELGDSALYFCASSPDRGAGYEQYFGPGTRLTVT.

The V call is TRBV20-1, the J call TRBJ2-7; no definite D call. The CDR3 runs 11 residues. Trimming cost V 2 bases and J 3 bases, with 5 bases left between them. CDR1 and CDR2 from the germline V gene are DFQATT and SNEGSKA (reference sequence). Written as DNA, the CDR3 is TGCAGTGCTAGATCAGTCTACGAGCAGTACTTC. Protein sequence: CSARSVYEQYF.

The chain links TRBV10-3 to TRBJ1-4; 8 positions match TRBD1. Germline V gene data show CDR1 as ENHRY and CDR2 as SYGVKD. The J segment lost 8 bases and the V segment lost 6 bases, leaving 8 bases of the junction unmatched. The CDR3 loop spans 14 amino acids. The CDR3 DNA reads TGTGCCATCAGAAGAGGACAGGGAAGCGAAAAACTGTTTTTT. Its translation: CAIRRGQGSEKLFF.

The chain uses TRBV5-1 and TRBJ2-2; the D is unclear. Germline V lookup: CDR1 SGHRS, CDR2 YFSETQ. V was clipped by 5 bases and J by 4 bases, with 15 bases between them. This CDR3 is built from 15 residues. The CDR3 nucleotides are TGCGCCAGCAGGTGGCGATTGGGTAGCACCGGGGAGCTGTTTTTT. Translating gives CASRWRLGSTGELFF. The entire variable domain, with the rest obtained from reference TRBV5-1 and TRBJ2-2, is as follows: KAGVTQTPRYLIKTRGQQVTLSCSPISGHRSVSWYQQTPGQGLQFLFEYFSETQRNKGNFPGRFSGRQFSNSRSEMNVSTLELGDSALYLCASRWRLGSTGELFFGEGSRLTVL.

This clone was detected once. This sequence joins TRBV7-2 and TRBJ2-5; D remains ambiguous. The V and J ends lost 5 bases and 0 bases respectively, with 7 bases between them. The CDR3 totals 13 residues. Per the germline V gene, CDR1 is SGHTA and CDR2 is FQGNSA. The CDR3 DNA reads as TGTGCCAGCAGCCTCTCGTACCAAGAGACCCAGTACTTC. It translates to CASSLSYQETQYF.

This clone is deemed medium-sized. The genes are TRBV7-9 and TRBJ1-5; 9 bases are shared with TRBD1. This CDR3 spans 17 amino acids. Germline V gene lookup returns CDR1 SEHNR and CDR2 FQNEAQ (reference sequence). J was trimmed by 3 bases and V by 1 base; bases with no gene match: 7. CDR3 DNA sequence: TGTGCCAGCAGCTTAGGTGGGGGACAGGGCCTCAATCAGCCCCAGCATTTT. This codes for CASSLGGGQGLNQPQHF.

The V and J genes are TRBV5-1 and TRBJ2-2; 13 bases map to TRBD2. The V gene end was trimmed by 4 bases and the J gene end by 3 bases; junction bases not matched to a gene: 9. Germline V gives CDR1 SGHRS, CDR2 YFSETQ. The CDR3 loop spans 18 amino acids. The CDR3 bases are TGCGCCAGCAGCCCCGCGGGACTAGCGGGGCACTACACCGGGGAGCTGTTTTTT. Translation gives CASSPAGLAGHYTGELFF.

This clone was seen a few times. The chain employs TRBV6-1 and TRBJ2-3, with D tentatively TRBD2 (6 bases). V was cut by 9 bases and J by 5 bases, with 18 bases left in between. Germline V gene data show CDR1 as MNHNS and CDR2 as SASEGT. The length of the CDR3 is 14 residues. CDR3 bases: TGTGCCAGTACTGGGGGGAGGCGGGTAGATACGCAGTATTTT. Translation gives CASTGGRRVDTQYF.

CDR3 loop: CATSRARGPTYEQYF. Here the CDR3 DNA reads TGTGCCACCAGCAGAGCCCGAGGGCCGACCTACGAGCAGTACTTC. The chain recombines TRBV15 with TRBJ2-7; perhaps TRBD2 as D (5 bases). Germline V gives CDR1 LNHNV, CDR2 YYDKDF (reference sequence). Trimming took 1 base from V and 2 from J, leaving 12 bases between them. This CDR3 comprises 15 residues.

The chain employs TRBV5-4 and TRBJ2-4, with 7 bases that match TRBD1. CDR1 is SGHNT, CDR2 YYREEE, per germline (reference sequence). V lost 5 bases to trimming and J lost 3 bases; unmatched junction nucleotides: 8. The CDR3 runs to 15 residues. This chain's CDR3 is CASSPDREIKNIQYF. For the CDR3, the DNA is TGTGCCAGCAGTCCCGACAGGGAAATCAAAAACATTCAGTACTTC.

V and J are TRBV28 and TRBJ2-7; D ambiguous. With 5 bases removed from V and 1 base from J, the gap between germline ends came to 9 bases. CDR1 and CDR2 (germline): MDHEN, SYDVKM. The CDR3 is 13 residues long. CDR3 sequence: CASSPGFSYEQYF. The CDR3 DNA is TGTGCCAGCAGTCCTGGATTTTCCTACGAGCAGTACTTC.

The chain joins TRBV9 to TRBJ2-7; D is ambiguous. The V gene lost 1 base and the J gene lost 2 bases, with 13 bases spanning the gap. In germline, CDR1 is SGDLS, CDR2 YYNGEE. The CDR3 runs to 15 residues. The CDR3 reads CASSVRTGPPYEQYF. The CDR3 coding sequence is TGTGCCAGCAGCGTAAGAACCGGGCCCCCCTACGAGCAGTACTTC.

V is TRBV6-5 and J is TRBJ1-5; D is perhaps TRBD1 (5 bases). CDR1 and CDR2 (germline): MNHEY, SVGAGI. Trimming removed 6 bases from V and 2 bases from J, with 11 bases in between. The CDR3 loop spans 14 amino acids. CDR3 nucleotide sequence: TGTGCCAGCAGCTCCCCGGGGGGCAATCAGCCCCAGCATTTT. Amino acid sequence: CASSSPGGNQPQHF.